This record looks at one T cell receptor beta chain sequence and its context. Its matching antigen is unknown. Amplified TCR beta CDR3 regions came from RNA transcripts. With the HTBI primer set, the TCR CDR3 went through a first round of RT-PCR. TCRdb analysed the multiplex PCR reads with MiXCR anew, one entry per CDR3 protein. The sample includes around 700,000 distinct CDR3 sequences, approximately 18% of them seen just once. This sample was taken from a study of T cells in Graves' hyperthyroidism and ophthalmopathy. Study-level findings and limits: It was a median about seven months before onset that the model predicted ophthalmopathy. Most thyroid-expanded clonotypes above 0.001 were also found in blood.

V was shortened by 7 bases and J by 2 bases, with 14 bases between the two germline ends. Germline lookup yields CDR1 WSHSY and CDR2 SAAADI. CDR3 size: 14 residues. The sample comprised blood. The rearrangement uses TRBV10-2 and TRBJ1-2, with D tentatively TRBD1 (5 bases). The clonotype comes from a woman in her forties or fifties with Graves' hyperthyroidism that later progressed to Graves' ophthalmopathy. The CDR3 bases are TGCGCCAGCACCCAGGGAGGGGTAAACTATGGCTACACCTTC. Protein product: CASTQGGVNYGYTF.